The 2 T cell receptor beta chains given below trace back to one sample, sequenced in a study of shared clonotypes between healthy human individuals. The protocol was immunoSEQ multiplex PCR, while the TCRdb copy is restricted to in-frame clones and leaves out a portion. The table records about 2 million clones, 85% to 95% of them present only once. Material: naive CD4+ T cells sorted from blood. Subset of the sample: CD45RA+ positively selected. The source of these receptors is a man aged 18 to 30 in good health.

CDR3 nucleotides: TGTGCCATCGGAGATCGAGCGGGACTAGCGGGAGCAGGCTCCTACAATGAGCAGTTCTTC. It yields the protein CAIGDRAGLAGAGSYNEQFF. This chain uses TRBV10-3 with TRBJ2-1; 14 positions agree with TRBD2. With V trimmed by 8 bases and J by 0 bases, 15 bases remained unmatched. In germline, CDR1 is ENHRY, CDR2 SYGVKD. This CDR3 has 20 residues.

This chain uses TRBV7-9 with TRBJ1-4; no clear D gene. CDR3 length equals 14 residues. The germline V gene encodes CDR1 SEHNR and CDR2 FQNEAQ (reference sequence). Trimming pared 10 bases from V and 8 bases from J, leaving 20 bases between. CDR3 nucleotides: TGTGCCACCGAGAGGGAACCCGAAGGAGAAAAACTGTTTTTT. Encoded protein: CATEREPEGEKLFF.